The next 6 T cell receptor beta chains were all read from a single sample in a study of cytomegalovirus exposure and HLA in healthy donors. 60 Vbeta and 13 Jbeta primers were used in PCR. Assay used: immunoSEQ multiplex PCR; TCRdb lists only in-frame clones, some missing. This table has about 170,000 clones, roughly three quarters appearing once. Input material: PBMCs. The origin of the receptors is a woman between 50 and 59 years old in good health and CMV-seronegative.

In this sample, this clone turned up a few times. The chain links TRBV6-5 to TRBJ2-7; 9 bases fit TRBD1. J gave up 4 bases and V 7 bases, and 8 bases lay outside the gene matches. Per the germline V gene, CDR1 is MNHEY and CDR2 is SVGAGI. The CDR3 is made up of 14 amino acids. The DNA of the CDR3 is TGTGCCAGCACCGAGACAGGGGGAATGTACGAGCAGTACTTC. It is translated as CASTETGGMYEQYF.

V is TRBV28 and J is TRBJ2-5; 10 bases are a match to TRBD2. The CDR3 has 15 amino acids. CDR1 and CDR2 from the germline V gene are MDHEN and SYDVKM. The junction had 12 bases not matched to a gene; V was cut back by 5 bases and J by 9 bases. The CDR3 loop is CASSLQRTSGLAQYF. CDR3 sequence (DNA): TGTGCCAGCAGTCTCCAGAGGACTAGCGGATTGGCCCAGTACTTC.

The gene calls are TRBV4-1 and TRBJ1-1, with D maybe TRBD1 (5 bases). Germline V lookup: CDR1 MGHRA, CDR2 YSYEKL. The CDR3 runs 14 residues. Trimming stripped 1 base from V and 4 bases from J, with 10 bases between. The CDR3 reads CASSQAGGRTEAFF. The CDR3 DNA is TGCGCCAGCAGCCAAGCCGGGGGACGCACTGAAGCTTTCTTT.

This clone was picked up a small number of times. The chain combines TRBV15 with TRBJ2-7; 8 nucleotides line up with TRBD1. Germline lookup yields CDR1 LNHNV and CDR2 YYDKDF (reference sequence). This CDR3 has 15 amino acids. Germline trimming cut 3 bases from V and 3 bases from J; bases unmatched to any gene: 7. The CDR3 bases are TGTGCCACCAGCAGCCAGGGGGCGGATTTCTACGAGCAGTACTTC. Encoded protein: CATSSQGADFYEQYF.

This clone was seen once. The CDR3 DNA sequence: TGTGCCAGTAGTCCGGACAGCTACGAGCAGTACTTC. This translates into CASSPDSYEQYF. The chain is built from TRBV19 and TRBJ2-7; TRBD1 might be the D (6 bases). Trimming took 5 bases from V and 3 from J, leaving 8 bases between them. CDR1 and CDR2 (germline): LNHDA, SQIVND (reference sequence). This CDR3 has 12 amino acids.

This sequence joins TRBV1 and TRBJ1-1. TRBV1 is a recognized pseudogene. This CDR3 has 15 amino acids. Here the CDR3 reads CTSPTFSGLNTEAFF. DNA for the CDR3: TGCACCAGCCCTACCTTCAGCGGTCTGAACACTGAAGCTTTCTTT.